This T cell receptor (beta chain) was sequenced for a study of blood T cell repertoires in COVID-19. V lost 4 bases and J 4 bases, leaving 4 bases between the germline ends. The germline CDR1 and CDR2 sequences are SGHAT and FQNNGV. CDR3 length: 12 amino acids. Clones were read by immunoSEQ multiplex PCR, and TCRdb kept only the in-frame ones, dropping some. Among around 200,000 clones, 80% to 90% were seen once, and the ten largest hold 3.5% to 4.5%. The clonotype was recovered from a man younger than 35 with active or convalescent COVID-19. The source material was peripheral blood. The chain links TRBV11-2 to TRBJ1-4; no clear D. The CDR3 loop reads CASSSLNEKLFF. DNA for the CDR3: TGTGCCAGCAGCTCCCTTAATGAAAAACTGTTTTTT.